The clone carrying this TCR beta chain was detected a few times. This entry comes from a study of cytomegalovirus exposure and HLA in healthy donors. Both 60 Vbeta primers and 13 Jbeta primers went into the PCR. The protocol was immunoSEQ multiplex PCR, while the TCRdb copy is restricted to in-frame clones and leaves out a portion. This sample has fewer than 200,000 clones; roughly four fifths occur once, and the top ten carry less than 3%. This CDR3 region has 11 residues. The germline V gene encodes CDR1 SGHNT and CDR2 YYREEE (reference sequence). The V end was cut by 10 bases, the J end by 8 bases, with 15 bases between.

V usage is TRBV5-4 and J usage is TRBJ1-1, with D possibly being TRBD1 (6 bases). The TCR comes from a female donor in good health and CMV-seronegative. Input material: PBMCs. Here the CDR3 reads CAVRGAVEAFF. The CDR3 DNA is TGTGCCGTACGGGGGGCCGTGGAAGCTTTCTTT.